This passage covers 11 T cell receptor beta chains from one sample sequenced in a study of cytomegalovirus exposure and HLA in healthy donors. Both 60 Vbeta primers and 13 Jbeta primers went into the PCR. Data came from immunoSEQ multiplex PCR; TCRdb stores just in-frame clones and leaves some out. The sample lists some 65,000 clones; roughly 80% were seen once. Sequenced material: PBMCs. These receptor sequences come from a woman aged 40 to 50 in good health and CMV-seropositive.

CDR3 DNA: TGTGCCAGCAGATCCGGACAGAAACGGAAACTGTTTTTT. Amino acid sequence: CASRSGQKRKLFF. The chain couples TRBV6-5 to TRBJ1-4; possibly TRBD1 for D (6 bases). The CDR3 extends over 13 amino acids. Germline V gene sequence: CDR1 MNHEY, CDR2 SVGAGI. Trimming pared 6 bases from V and 11 bases from J, leaving 16 bases between.

The rearrangement joins TRBV7-2 to TRBJ2-7; weak D call: TRBD1 (5 bases). V shed 2 bases and J shed 3 bases, with 17 bases lying between them. Germline CDR1 reads SGHTA; CDR2 reads FQGNSA. CDR3 length equals 16 residues. The DNA for the CDR3 is TGTGCCAGCAGCTTAAGGGGTAAAGAACTGAACTACGAGCAGTACTTC. It encodes CASSLRGKELNYEQYF. Combining the CDR3 with reference TRBV7-2 and TRBJ2-7 gives the whole variable domain GAGVSQSPSNKVTEKGKDVELRCDPISGHTALYWYRQSLGQGLEFLIYFQGNSAPDKSGLPSDRFSAERTGGSVSTLTIQRTQQEDSAVYLCASSLRGKELNYEQYFGPGTRLTVT.

This chain links TRBV30 with TRBJ2-3; TRBD2 matches 11 bases. Germline CDR1 reads GTSNPN; CDR2 reads SVGIG (reference sequence). V was pared by 3 bases and J by 5 bases, with 10 bases of the junction left unmatched. This CDR3 is 16 amino acids long. The CDR3 region is CAWSLSLAGVGDTQYF. As DNA, the CDR3 is TGTGCCTGGAGCCTATCACTAGCGGGGGTGGGAGATACGCAGTATTTT.

The chain employs TRBV29-1 and TRBJ1-5; D might be TRBD1 (6 bases). The V and J ends lost 3 bases and 4 bases respectively, with 10 bases between them. The CDR3 contains 13 residues. Germline V lookup: CDR1 SQVTM, CDR2 ANQGSEA. The CDR3 DNA reads TGCAGCGTTGAGGCAGGGGTAAATCAGCCCCAGCATTTT. This gives the protein CSVEAGVNQPQHF.

There are a few counts of this clone. The J gene is TRBJ2-7, the V gene TRBV5-6; D uncertain. CDR1 and CDR2 (germline): SGHDT, YYEEEE. The ends were cut back, 4 bases at V and 6 bases at J, with 11 bases in the middle. The CDR3 length is 12 residues. This chain's CDR3 is CASSPPRGEQYF. CDR3 DNA: TGTGCCAGCAGCCCGCCCCGAGGCGAGCAGTACTTC.

The V call is TRBV27, the J call TRBJ1-1; the D gene is possibly TRBD1 (6 bases). The ends were cut back, 8 bases at V and 4 bases at J, with 23 bases in the middle. In germline, CDR1 is MNHEY, CDR2 SMNVEV (reference sequence). The CDR3 runs to 16 residues. CDR3 sequence reads: CASSNGRGRGSTEAFF. Here the CDR3 DNA reads TGTGCCAGCTCGAATGGGAGGGGGAGAGGAAGCACTGAAGCTTTCTTT.

This chain uses TRBV18 with TRBJ1-5; possible D gene TRBD1, 5 bases. Germline V lookup: CDR1 KGHSH, CDR2 LQKENI. V shed 2 bases and J shed 0 bases, with 8 bases lying between them. The CDR3 consists of 15 residues. The CDR3 nucleotides read TGTGCCAGCTCACCAACAGGCAGTAGCAATCAGCCCCAGCATTTT. This translates into CASSPTGSSNQPQHF.

This chain connects TRBV6-1 to TRBJ1-2, with D possibly matching TRBD1 (6 bases). The germline CDR1 and CDR2 sequences are MNHNS and SASEGT. With 10 bases removed from V and 8 bases from J, the gap between germline ends came to 20 bases. This CDR3 contains 13 residues. Here the CDR3 DNA reads TGTGCCACCGGGAGGAGACTTGGGGGCGGCTACACCTTC. Translated: CATGRRLGGGYTF.

The chain is built from TRBV7-3 and TRBJ1-1; 7 positions match TRBD1. The CDR3 is 13 residues long. Germline V gene data show CDR1 as SGHTA and CDR2 as FQGTGA. V lost 5 bases, J lost 3 bases, and 3 bases stayed unmatched. The CDR3 is CASSPRGDTEAFF. Written as DNA, the CDR3 is TGTGCCAGCAGCCCCAGGGGGGACACTGAAGCTTTCTTT.

The chain combines TRBV7-8 with TRBJ2-7, with TRBD1 matching over 9 bases. This CDR3 is built from 14 residues. J gave up 1 base and V 5 bases, and 3 bases lay outside the gene matches. Germline V gene lookup returns CDR1 SGHVS and CDR2 FQNEAQ. CDR3 nucleotides: TGTGCCAGCAGCACGGGACAGGGTTCCTACGAGCAGTACTTC. Its translation is CASSTGQGSYEQYF.

The chain uses TRBV6-5 and TRBJ2-1, with D unclear. Trimming removed 5 bases at V and 0 bases at J, with 11 bases between. The germline V gene encodes CDR1 MNHEY and CDR2 SVGAGI. This CDR3 contains 15 residues. CDR3: CASSVQLNSYNEQFF. CDR3 DNA: TGTGCCAGCAGTGTACAGTTGAACTCCTACAATGAGCAGTTCTTC.